This TCR beta chain was identified during a study of blood T cells in healthy people across ages. CDR3 size: 14 residues. V lost 2 bases and J lost 7, with 12 bases in between. Study-wide findings and caveats: TCR beta diversity per million T cells fell roughly linearly with age. Naive T cell percentage by flow cytometry tracked strongly with beta diversity.

A second about 6 to 12 cycle PCR used barcoded and J-beta primers. TCRdb fed the 5' RACE reads into MiXCR, producing one record per CDR3 protein. In the table there are about 1.7 million distinct CDR3 sequences, roughly 30% of which are singletons. About this clonotype itself: Its antigen is still unknown.

The TCR comes from a woman in her thirties in good health. The chain is built from TRBV12-3 or TRBV12-4 and TRBJ1-5; D is uncertain. Sequencing was performed on blood. This CDR3 reads CASSLFGEGQPQHF. Here the CDR3 DNA reads TGTGCCAGCAGTTTATTCGGAGAAGGACAGCCCCAGCATTTT.